A single sample gave rise to the 17 T cell receptor beta chains below, sequenced in a study of blood T cell repertoires in COVID-19. This table comes from immunoSEQ multiplex PCR, and its TCRdb copy is limited to in-frame clones, with some not included. The sample yields 150,000 to 200,000 clones, 85% seen once. Sequencing used peripheral blood. These receptor sequences come from a human donor with acute or convalescent COVID-19. The donor label of this sample is uncertain.

The CDR3 DNA reads TGTGCCAGCAGCGCCCGCGGTATAGCGGGACTCACGGGTATAGATGAGCAGTTCTTC. Translating it yields CASSARGIAGLTGIDEQFF. J is TRBJ2-1 and V is TRBV9; 8 nucleotides agree with TRBD2. With 3 bases clipped from V and 8 bases from J, the junction kept 22 bases outside the gene matches. The CDR3 runs to 19 residues. Germline values: CDR1 SGDLS, CDR2 YYNGEE.

V is TRBV5-1 and J is TRBJ1-1, with D maybe TRBD1 (6 bases). The germline gives CDR1 SGHRS, CDR2 YFSETQ. V lost 0 bases to trimming and J lost 3 bases, with 6 bases between them. The CDR3 loop spans 13 amino acids. The CDR3: CASSLAGDTEAFF. Here the CDR3 DNA reads TGCGCCAGCAGCTTGGCAGGGGACACTGAAGCTTTCTTT.

This clone has more than one count but fewer than ten. V gene TRBV14 combines with J gene TRBJ2-7; 12 bases align to TRBD1. Germline V gene lookup returns CDR1 SGHDN and CDR2 FVKESK. Trimming cost V 4 bases and J 3 bases; bases outside gene matches: 7. The CDR3 covers 16 residues. Here the CDR3 reads CASSPPGTGGFYEQYF. The DNA for the CDR3 is TGTGCCAGCAGCCCTCCGGGGACAGGGGGCTTCTACGAGCAGTACTTC.

This chain links TRBV2 with TRBJ1-1; D possibly corresponds to TRBD1 (5 bases). The CDR3 extends over 15 amino acids. The V end was cut by 4 bases, the J end by 1 base, with 13 bases between. The germline V gene encodes CDR1 SNHLY and CDR2 FYNNEI. The CDR3 coding sequence is TGTGCCAGCAGTGGGATGGTAGGGGCGAACACTGAAGCTTTCTTT. The encoded protein is CASSGMVGANTEAFF.

This chain links TRBV9 with TRBJ1-1, with D possibly being TRBD1 (6 bases). Per the germline V gene, CDR1 is SGDLS and CDR2 is YYNGEE. CDR3 size: 15 residues. V lost 3 bases to trimming and J lost 4 bases, with 16 bases between them. The CDR3 loop is CASSGNRVAGTEAFF. DNA of the CDR3: TGTGCCAGCAGCGGAAACAGGGTCGCAGGCACTGAAGCTTTCTTT.

J is TRBJ1-2 and V is TRBV6-2 or TRBV6-3, with 7 bases lining up with TRBD1. The CDR3 runs to 16 residues. CDR1 and CDR2 from the germline V gene are MNHEY and SVGEGT. J lost 4 bases, V lost 5 bases, and 13 bases had no gene match. CDR3 loop: CASSEGTRGSIYGYTF. The DNA for the CDR3 is TGTGCCAGCAGTGAGGGGACCAGGGGGTCCATCTATGGCTACACCTTC.

The chain links TRBV30 to TRBJ1-3, with a weak D call TRBD1 (6 bases). Germline V gene data show CDR1 as GTSNPN and CDR2 as SVGIG (reference sequence). The CDR3 loop spans 15 amino acids. Trimming removed 3 bases from V and 3 bases from J, with 15 bases in between. CDR3 bases: TGTGCCTGGAGCCGAACAGGGAACTTTGGAAACACCATATATTTT. Protein sequence: CAWSRTGNFGNTIYF.

This clone has just a few counts. J is TRBJ1-6 and V is TRBV9; D gene unclear. Germline-derived CDR1 and CDR2 are SGDLS and YYNGEE. This CDR3 has 14 amino acids. The V gene lost 4 bases and the J gene lost 7 bases, with 12 bases spanning the gap. The CDR3: CASSPIVSNSPLHF. In nucleotides, the CDR3 is TGTGCCAGCAGCCCTATCGTTTCCAATTCACCCCTCCACTTT.

The chain is built from TRBV6-6 and TRBJ2-1; 9 bases are a match to TRBD1. This CDR3 spans 14 amino acids. From germline, CDR1 is MNHNY and CDR2 SVGAGI (reference sequence). Trimming at V came to 3 bases and at J to 8 bases, leaving 5 bases not matched to a gene. CDR3 loop: CASSYMGQGHEQFF. CDR3 coding DNA: TGTGCCAGCAGTTATATGGGACAGGGCCATGAGCAGTTCTTC.

This clone has just a few counts. This specimen includes other DNA sequences encoding the same CDR3. The chain joins TRBV6-5 to TRBJ1-1; D uncertain. With 0 bases removed from V and 1 base from J, the gap between germline ends came to 3 bases. Per the germline V gene, CDR1 is MNHEY and CDR2 is SVGAGI. CDR3 size: 13 residues. The DNA of the CDR3 is TGTGCCAGCAGTTACTCGAGGAACACTGAAGCTTTCTTT. Translating gives CASSYSRNTEAFF.

The chain couples TRBV9 to TRBJ2-7; 8 bases are shared with TRBD1. Germline trimming cut 4 bases from V and 1 base from J; bases unmatched to any gene: 16. CDR1 and CDR2 (germline): SGDLS, YYNGEE. This CDR3 has 18 residues. The DNA for the CDR3 is TGTGCCAGCAGCTCCGTCCGAGGGACCGGGACAGGTTCCTACGAGCAGTACTTC. It is translated as CASSSVRGTGTGSYEQYF.

The chain combines TRBV6-6 with TRBJ2-5, with D possibly matching TRBD1 (6 bases). The V gene lost 0 bases and the J gene lost 4 bases, with 9 bases spanning the gap. The germline V gene has CDR1 MNHNY and CDR2 SVGAGI (reference sequence). This CDR3 has 14 residues. The CDR3 loop reads CASSYSRDTETQYF. The DNA of the CDR3 is TGTGCCAGCAGTTACTCCCGGGACACAGAGACCCAGTACTTC.

The chain joins TRBV18 to TRBJ1-1; weak D call: TRBD1 (5 bases). The V and J ends lost 3 bases and 0 bases respectively, with 20 bases between them. Germline loops: CDR1 KGHSH, CDR2 LQKENI. The CDR3 has 18 residues. The CDR3, as DNA: TGTGCCAGCTCACCCCTGACCGGGGCCGCGGGAGTGAACACTGAAGCTTTCTTT. This codes for CASSPLTGAAGVNTEAFF.

This clone occurred a few times. The chain combines TRBV24-1 with TRBJ1-6, with D possibly TRBD1 on 5 matching bases. The CDR3 covers 14 residues. CDR1 and CDR2 (germline): KGHDR, SFDVKD. The V end was cut by 3 bases, the J end by 7 bases, with 9 bases between. CDR3 nucleotide sequence: TGTGCCACCAGTGATCGCAGGGTGAATTCACCCCTCCACTTT. Protein: CATSDRRVNSPLHF.

This clone was seen a handful of times. The chain is built from TRBV12-3 or TRBV12-4 and TRBJ1-1, with D maybe TRBD1 (6 bases). The V end was cut by 5 bases, the J end by 2 bases, with 9 bases between. The CDR3 has 13 amino acids. Here the CDR3 DNA reads TGTGCCAGCAGTCAGGGGATAAACACTGAAGCTTTCTTT. It specifies CASSQGINTEAFF.

The rearrangement links TRBV5-1 to TRBJ2-1; no reliable D call. Per the germline V gene, CDR1 is SGHRS and CDR2 is YFSETQ. The CDR3 has 16 amino acids. The germline V and J ends were trimmed by 3 bases and 0 bases, with 13 bases remaining between them. CDR3 protein: CASSSRDSSSYNEQFF. As DNA, the CDR3 is TGCGCCAGCAGCTCCCGTGACTCGAGCTCCTACAATGAGCAGTTCTTC.

The chain joins TRBV20-1 to TRBJ1-2; 8 positions match TRBD1. Per germline, CDR1 DFQATT and CDR2 SNEGSKA (reference sequence). Unmatched junction bases numbered 9, after V lost 3 bases and J lost 6 bases. This CDR3 comprises 14 residues. The DNA for the CDR3 is TGCAGTGCTAGTAACTTCCAGGGGGCTAATGGCTACACCTTC. Residues: CSASNFQGANGYTF.